A selection of T cell receptor beta chains follows, all from one sample in a study of CD8 T cells in ankylosing spondylitis. MiXCR, applied by TCRdb to the 5' RACE reads, yields one record per CDR3 protein. Altogether around 480,000 distinct CDR3 sequences are present, roughly 15% being singletons, with the ten largest covering approximately 0.93%. The sample taken for sequencing was blood, either unsorted or a sorted T cell fraction (not recorded which). All receptors derive from a male donor with ankylosing spondylitis. Both conserved end residues are part of each CDR3. A D gene is named only where the DNA matches it firmly. Size values are once, few and many counts, or a class for expanded clones, and some rows have none.

v_call: TRBV15
d_call: TRBD2
clone_size: -
j_call: TRBJ2-7
cdr3_nt: TGTGCCACCAGCAACGCGGGAGTCACCTCCGAGCAGTACTTC
cdr3_aa: CATSNAGVTSEQYF

v_call: TRBV4-1
d_call: -
clone_size: medium-sized
j_call: TRBJ1-1
cdr3_nt: TGCGCCAGCAGCCAAGCGGGACGGTGGAACACTGAAGCTTTCTTT
cdr3_aa: CASSQAGRWNTEAFF

v_call: TRBV5-1
d_call: TRBD2
clone_size: few
j_call: TRBJ2-2
cdr3_nt: TGCGCCAGCAACGTAGCGGGGGTTACCGGGGAGCTGTTTTTT
cdr3_aa: CASNVAGVTGELFF

v_call: TRBV20-1
d_call: -
clone_size: many
j_call: TRBJ1-3
cdr3_nt: TGCAGTGCTAGTCCCGGCGGACTGAGCTCTGGAAACACCATATATTTT
cdr3_aa: CSASPGGLSSGNTIYF

v_call: TRBV5-1
d_call: -
clone_size: few
j_call: TRBJ1-1
cdr3_nt: TGCGCCAGCAGCTTCGGGGGGCAGAACACTGAAGCTTTCTTT
cdr3_aa: CASSFGGQNTEAFF

v_call: TRBV7-8
d_call: TRBD2
clone_size: -
j_call: TRBJ2-5
cdr3_nt: TGTGCCAGCAGCACCCAAAGACTAGCGGCCAGGGGGGAGACCCAGTACTTC
cdr3_aa: CASSTQRLAARGETQYF

v_call: TRBV6-1
d_call: -
clone_size: few
j_call: TRBJ2-7
cdr3_nt: TGTGCCAGCAGTGTCACGGTCTACGAGCAGTACTTC
cdr3_aa: CASSVTVYEQYF

v_call: TRBV7-2
d_call: TRBD1
clone_size: few
j_call: TRBJ1-1
cdr3_nt: TGTGCCAGCAGCTTAGAGGCAGGGGGCATCACTGAAGCTTTCTTT
cdr3_aa: CASSLEAGGITEAFF

v_call: TRBV12-3/TRBV12-4
d_call: -
clone_size: many
j_call: TRBJ2-3
cdr3_nt: TGTGCCAGCAGTCTCGTAGGTACGCAGTATTTT
cdr3_aa: CASSLVGTQYF

v_call: TRBV5-1
d_call: -
clone_size: -
j_call: TRBJ1-4
cdr3_nt: TGCGCCAGCAGCTTGGAAGGGACGTCTAATGAAAAACTGTTTTTT
cdr3_aa: CASSLEGTSNEKLFF

v_call: TRBV20-1
d_call: -
clone_size: -
j_call: TRBJ2-3
cdr3_nt: TGCAGTGCTAGCATGGATACGCAGTATTTT
cdr3_aa: CSASMDTQYF

v_call: TRBV19
d_call: -
clone_size: -
j_call: TRBJ2-4
cdr3_nt: TGTGCCAGTAGTATAAGTATCTCCAAAAACATTCAGTACTTC
cdr3_aa: CASSISISKNIQYF

v_call: TRBV20-1
d_call: -
clone_size: few
j_call: TRBJ2-3
cdr3_nt: TGCAGTGTCCGACAGGGAGGGAGCACAGATACGCAGTATTTT
cdr3_aa: CSVRQGGSTDTQYF

v_call: TRBV4-2
d_call: TRBD1
clone_size: few
j_call: TRBJ2-5
cdr3_nt: TGTGCCAGCAGCCTAACACCGGGACAGGGTGAGACCCAGTACTTC
cdr3_aa: CASSLTPGQGETQYF

v_call: TRBV28
d_call: -
clone_size: -
j_call: TRBJ2-1
cdr3_nt: TGTGCCAGCAGTTTATCGCTCCCGGGGCCCAGGGACAATGAGCAGTTCTTC
cdr3_aa: CASSLSLPGPRDNEQFF

v_call: TRBV12-3/TRBV12-4
d_call: -
clone_size: -
j_call: TRBJ1-2
cdr3_nt: TGTGCCAGCAGTTTCGGCAGGGGTGGAGGCTACACCTTC
cdr3_aa: CASSFGRGGGYTF

v_call: TRBV4-1
d_call: -
clone_size: many
j_call: TRBJ2-7
cdr3_nt: TGCGCCAGCATCACCAAGTTGTATTCCGGGGCGAGTGACTTAGAGCAGTACTTC
cdr3_aa: CASITKLYSGASDLEQYF

v_call: TRBV30
d_call: -
clone_size: -
j_call: TRBJ2-7
cdr3_nt: TGTGCCTGGAGTGATACAGGGATCTACGAGCAGTACTTC
cdr3_aa: CAWSDTGIYEQYF

v_call: TRBV9
d_call: TRBD2
clone_size: few
j_call: TRBJ2-1
cdr3_nt: TGTGCCAGCAGCACTCCCCTTTATGCGGGGGAGGCCTACAATGAGCAGTTCTTC
cdr3_aa: CASSTPLYAGEAYNEQFF

v_call: TRBV20-1
d_call: -
clone_size: -
j_call: TRBJ2-2
cdr3_nt: TGCTGTGCTAGGGGGGCCCGTACAGGAGGGAACACCGGGGAGCTGTTTTTT
cdr3_aa: CCARGARTGGNTGELFF

v_call: TRBV28
d_call: TRBD2
clone_size: few
j_call: TRBJ2-7
cdr3_nt: TGTGCCAGCAGCCAGGGACTAGCGTCCTCCTACGAGCAGTACTTC
cdr3_aa: CASSQGLASSYEQYF

v_call: TRBV5-1
d_call: TRBD2
clone_size: -
j_call: TRBJ2-7
cdr3_nt: TGCGCCAGCAGCCAAAGACTAGCGGGGGGAGACTCCTACGAGCAGTACTTC
cdr3_aa: CASSQRLAGGDSYEQYF

v_call: TRBV20-1
d_call: -
clone_size: -
j_call: TRBJ1-1
cdr3_nt: TGCAGTGCTAGAGATTTTGCGGCGGCGGGCACTGAAGCTTTCTTT
cdr3_aa: CSARDFAAAGTEAFF

v_call: TRBV6-2/TRBV6-3
d_call: -
clone_size: -
j_call: TRBJ1-2
cdr3_nt: TGTGCCAGCAGTTACATCGGGACAACCCCCTATGGCTACACCTTC
cdr3_aa: CASSYIGTTPYGYTF

v_call: TRBV7-9
d_call: -
clone_size: few
j_call: TRBJ2-2
cdr3_nt: TGTGCCAGCAGCTTATTCGGGGCAGGGAGCTCCGGGGAGCTGTTTTTT
cdr3_aa: CASSLFGAGSSGELFF

v_call: TRBV3-1
d_call: TRBD2
clone_size: -
j_call: TRBJ2-2
cdr3_nt: TGTGCCAGCAGCCAAGGGCCGCCTAGCGGGGGGGCCCCCGGGGAGCTGTTTTTT
cdr3_aa: CASSQGPPSGGAPGELFF

v_call: TRBV27
d_call: TRBD2
clone_size: few
j_call: TRBJ2-2
cdr3_nt: TGTGCCAGCAGTTTACCCGAGGGAGGGTACACCGGGGAGCTGTTTTTT
cdr3_aa: CASSLPEGGYTGELFF

v_call: TRBV6-5
d_call: -
clone_size: -
j_call: TRBJ2-3
cdr3_nt: TGTGCCAGCAGTTATGATGTGACTAGCACAGATACGCAGTATTTT
cdr3_aa: CASSYDVTSTDTQYF

v_call: TRBV7-8
d_call: -
clone_size: -
j_call: TRBJ2-4
cdr3_nt: TGTGCCAGCAGCTTATACAACAAAAACATTCAGTACTTC
cdr3_aa: CASSLYNKNIQYF

v_call: TRBV20-1
d_call: TRBD2
clone_size: -
j_call: TRBJ2-7
cdr3_nt: TGCGGAGGGAGGCTAGCGGGAGTCGTCGAGCAGTACTTC
cdr3_aa: CGGRLAGVVEQYF

v_call: TRBV6-1
d_call: -
clone_size: few
j_call: TRBJ2-2
cdr3_nt: TGTGCCAGCACTCGATCAAAGTCCGGGGAGCTGTTTTTT
cdr3_aa: CASTRSKSGELFF

v_call: TRBV6-1
d_call: -
clone_size: few
j_call: TRBJ1-6
cdr3_nt: TGTGCCAGCACCGAAGTTGAGGGGTTTAATTCACCCCTCCACTTT
cdr3_aa: CASTEVEGFNSPLHF

v_call: TRBV27
d_call: TRBD2
clone_size: -
j_call: TRBJ2-1
cdr3_nt: TGTGCCAGCGCCGCTCTAGCGGGAGAGAGGAATGAGCAGTTCTTC
cdr3_aa: CASAALAGERNEQFF

v_call: TRBV27
d_call: -
clone_size: once
j_call: TRBJ2-4
cdr3_nt: TGTGCCAGCAGTTCCCAGGGGAAGGGGGACAAAAACATTCAGTACTTC
cdr3_aa: CASSSQGKGDKNIQYF

v_call: TRBV12-3/TRBV12-4
d_call: TRBD1
clone_size: -
j_call: TRBJ2-4
cdr3_nt: TGTGCCAGCAGTTCTAAGGGGACAGGGGTCGGTAGCATTCAGTACTTC
cdr3_aa: CASSSKGTGVGSIQYF

v_call: TRBV9
d_call: -
clone_size: few
j_call: TRBJ2-1
cdr3_nt: TGTGCCAGCAGCGTAGTGGGGACTAGGGGGCTCAATGAGCAGTTCTTC
cdr3_aa: CASSVVGTRGLNEQFF